This is a list of T cell receptor beta chains from one sample in a study of spatial heterogeneity in lung cancer. TCRdb reprocessed the 5' RACE reads via MiXCR and lists one record per CDR3 protein. The sample consists of approximately 7,500 distinct CDR3 sequences, roughly 3.5% of them appearing once. Material: lung tumor tissue, obtained at surgery. The receptors were gathered from a male donor with early-stage non-small cell lung cancer. CDR3s include the opening cysteine and the closing phenylalanine or tryptophan. Each record gives: J gene, clone size, V gene, D gene, CDR3 protein, CDR3 DNA. A D gene is named only where the DNA matches it firmly. Only part of the rows carry a size: once, few, many, or a class if the clone is expanded.

J gene: TRBJ1-1
clone size: many
V gene: TRBV19
D gene: TRBD1
CDR3 protein: CASSATGGASWGPEAFF
CDR3 DNA: TGTGCCAGTAGTGCGACAGGGGGCGCATCGTGGGGACCTGAAGCTTTCTTT

J gene: TRBJ2-3
clone size: many
V gene: TRBV6-1
D gene: NA
CDR3 protein: CASSPPDTQYF
CDR3 DNA: TGTGCCAGCAGTCCCCCAGATACGCAGTATTTT

J gene: TRBJ2-1
clone size: many
V gene: TRBV2
D gene: TRBD2
CDR3 protein: CASSDPRLAGWSYNEQFF
CDR3 DNA: TGTGCCAGCAGCGATCCGCGCCTAGCGGGGTGGTCCTACAATGAGCAGTTCTTC

J gene: TRBJ2-3
clone size: many
V gene: TRBV13
D gene: NA
CDR3 protein: CASSLGGPGDTQYF
CDR3 DNA: TGTGCCAGCAGCTTAGGGGGACCAGGAGATACGCAGTATTTT

J gene: TRBJ2-4
clone size: many
V gene: TRBV29-1
D gene: TRBD1
CDR3 protein: CSASTGGWGNIQYF
CDR3 DNA: TGCAGCGCCTCTACAGGGGGCTGGGGAAACATTCAGTACTTC

J gene: TRBJ2-2
clone size: many
V gene: TRBV20-1
D gene: NA
CDR3 protein: CSATGTPNTGELFF
CDR3 DNA: TGCAGTGCTACCGGGACCCCGAACACCGGGGAGCTGTTTTTT

J gene: TRBJ2-2
clone size: many
V gene: TRBV3-1
D gene: NA
CDR3 protein: CASSQDLAGSGELFF
CDR3 DNA: TGTGCCAGCAGCCAAGATCTAGCCGGATCCGGGGAGCTGTTTTTT

J gene: TRBJ2-5
clone size: medium-sized
V gene: TRBV24-1
D gene: NA
CDR3 protein: CATHRDKGIEDKQETQYF
CDR3 DNA: TGTGCCACCCACCGGGATAAGGGAATCGAGGACAAACAAGAGACCCAGTACTTC

J gene: TRBJ2-1
clone size: medium-sized
V gene: TRBV2
D gene: NA
CDR3 protein: CASRVDSGSYNEQFF
CDR3 DNA: TGTGCCAGCAGGGTCGACTCGGGCTCCTACAATGAGCAGTTCTTC

J gene: TRBJ2-2
clone size: medium-sized
V gene: TRBV7-8
D gene: NA
CDR3 protein: CASSLFDSYTGELFF
CDR3 DNA: TGTGCCAGCAGCTTGTTCGACAGCTACACCGGGGAGCTGTTTTTT

J gene: TRBJ2-7
clone size: medium-sized
V gene: TRBV4-1
D gene: NA
CDR3 protein: CASSQDPDSYEQYF
CDR3 DNA: TGCGCCAGCAGCCAAGATCCGGACTCCTACGAGCAGTACTTC

J gene: TRBJ1-1
clone size: many
V gene: TRBV6-5
D gene: NA
CDR3 protein: CASSQHGGRTEAFF
CDR3 DNA: TGTGCCAGCAGCCAACACGGGGGAAGGACTGAAGCTTTCTTT

J gene: TRBJ2-2
clone size: medium-sized
V gene: TRBV3-1
D gene: NA
CDR3 protein: CASSQVISGNTGELFF
CDR3 DNA: TGTGCCAGCAGCCAAGTCATTAGCGGGAACACCGGGGAGCTGTTTTTT

J gene: TRBJ2-5
clone size: many
V gene: TRBV11-1
D gene: NA
CDR3 protein: CASSLETDSGETQYF
CDR3 DNA: TGTGCCAGCAGCTTAGAAACGGACAGCGGGGAGACCCAGTACTTC

J gene: TRBJ2-7
clone size: many
V gene: TRBV20-1
D gene: NA
CDR3 protein: CSARTTYEQYF
CDR3 DNA: TGCAGTGCTAGAACTACTTACGAGCAGTACTTC

J gene: TRBJ1-4
clone size: few
V gene: TRBV5-1
D gene: TRBD1
CDR3 protein: CASSLDRINEKLFF
CDR3 DNA: TGCGCCAGCAGCCTGGACAGGATAAATGAAAAACTGTTTTTT

J gene: TRBJ2-5
clone size: medium-sized
V gene: TRBV7-8
D gene: NA
CDR3 protein: CASSLEDIIQETQYF
CDR3 DNA: TGTGCCAGCAGCTTAGAGGACATCATACAAGAGACCCAGTACTTC

J gene: TRBJ2-7
clone size: large
V gene: TRBV11-2
D gene: NA
CDR3 protein: CASSIHAGTGAYEQYF
CDR3 DNA: TGTGCCAGCTCTATCCATGCGGGGACGGGCGCCTACGAGCAGTACTTC

J gene: TRBJ2-5
clone size: medium-sized
V gene: TRBV20-1
D gene: NA
CDR3 protein: CSAPRGETQYF
CDR3 DNA: TGCAGTGCTCCTAGGGGGGAGACCCAGTACTTC

J gene: TRBJ1-1
clone size: many
V gene: TRBV9
D gene: NA
CDR3 protein: CASSVATAGTMGNTEAFF
CDR3 DNA: TGTGCCAGCAGCGTAGCTACAGCAGGGACGATGGGGAACACTGAAGCTTTCTTT

J gene: TRBJ2-1
clone size: many
V gene: TRBV4-2
D gene: TRBD2
CDR3 protein: CASSPGASGKSAQFF
CDR3 DNA: TGTGCCAGCAGCCCTGGGGCTAGCGGGAAGTCGGCGCAGTTCTTC

J gene: TRBJ2-2
clone size: many
V gene: TRBV9
D gene: TRBD2
CDR3 protein: CASSPRAGMNTGELFF
CDR3 DNA: TGTGCCAGCAGCCCAAGAGCGGGGATGAACACCGGGGAGCTGTTTTTT

J gene: TRBJ2-1
clone size: medium-sized
V gene: TRBV2
D gene: NA
CDR3 protein: CASSVGTYSEQFF
CDR3 DNA: TGTGCCAGCAGTGTGGGGACTTACAGTGAGCAGTTCTTC

J gene: TRBJ1-1
clone size: many
V gene: TRBV24-1
D gene: NA
CDR3 protein: CATSDNRPGAEAFF
CDR3 DNA: TGTGCCACCAGTGATAATCGGCCTGGAGCTGAAGCTTTCTTT

J gene: TRBJ2-7
clone size: many
V gene: TRBV11-2
D gene: NA
CDR3 protein: CASSLGTTYEQYF
CDR3 DNA: TGTGCCAGCAGCTTGGGGACAACCTACGAGCAGTACTTC

J gene: TRBJ1-6
clone size: NA
V gene: TRBV2
D gene: TRBD1
CDR3 protein: CASSVQGDNSPLHF
CDR3 DNA: TGTGCCAGCAGTGTACAGGGGGATAATTCACCCCTCCACTTT

J gene: TRBJ1-4
clone size: many
V gene: TRBV20-1
D gene: TRBD1
CDR3 protein: CSVRGGEKLFF
CDR3 DNA: TGCAGTGTAAGAGGGGGCGAAAAACTGTTTTTT

J gene: TRBJ1-1
clone size: many
V gene: TRBV9
D gene: NA
CDR3 protein: CASSGGFMNTEAFF
CDR3 DNA: TGTGCCAGCAGCGGAGGGTTCATGAACACTGAAGCTTTCTTT

J gene: TRBJ1-2
clone size: many
V gene: TRBV7-9
D gene: NA
CDR3 protein: CASSQDPNYGYTF
CDR3 DNA: TGTGCCAGCAGCCAAGACCCTAACTATGGCTACACCTTC

J gene: TRBJ2-6
clone size: many
V gene: TRBV20-1
D gene: NA
CDR3 protein: CSASSGANVLTF
CDR3 DNA: TGCAGTGCCAGCTCTGGGGCCAACGTCCTGACTTTC

J gene: TRBJ2-2
clone size: many
V gene: TRBV27
D gene: NA
CDR3 protein: CASMRGTGELFF
CDR3 DNA: TGTGCCAGCATGAGGGGCACCGGGGAGCTGTTTTTT

J gene: TRBJ1-1
clone size: NA
V gene: TRBV11-1
D gene: NA
CDR3 protein: CASSPRGMRTEAFF
CDR3 DNA: TGTGCCAGCAGCCCCAGGGGTATGAGGACTGAAGCTTTCTTT

J gene: TRBJ2-5
clone size: many
V gene: TRBV27
D gene: NA
CDR3 protein: CASSYQETQYF
CDR3 DNA: TGTGCCAGCAGTTACCAAGAGACCCAGTACTTC

J gene: TRBJ2-6
clone size: many
V gene: TRBV7-3
D gene: NA
CDR3 protein: CASSLGAGNTGANVLTF
CDR3 DNA: TGTGCCAGCAGCTTAGGGGCAGGCAATACTGGGGCCAACGTCCTGACTTTC

J gene: TRBJ1-2
clone size: many
V gene: TRBV4-2
D gene: NA
CDR3 protein: CASSQDGFLYGYTF
CDR3 DNA: TGTGCCAGCAGCCAAGACGGTTTTCTCTATGGCTACACCTTC

J gene: TRBJ2-5
clone size: medium-sized
V gene: TRBV10-3
D gene: TRBD1
CDR3 protein: CAISAGTGGQETQYF
CDR3 DNA: TGTGCCATCAGTGCCGGGACAGGGGGCCAAGAGACCCAGTACTTC

J gene: TRBJ1-1
clone size: many
V gene: TRBV20-1
D gene: NA
CDR3 protein: CSATDLGRRAEAFF
CDR3 DNA: TGCAGTGCTACTGATCTCGGCCGCAGGGCTGAAGCTTTCTTT

J gene: TRBJ2-3
clone size: many
V gene: TRBV12-3/TRBV12-4
D gene: NA
CDR3 protein: CASSSPGLDTQYF
CDR3 DNA: TGTGCCAGCAGTTCCCCAGGGCTAGATACGCAGTATTTT

J gene: TRBJ1-2
clone size: many
V gene: TRBV2
D gene: TRBD1
CDR3 protein: CASRGQGYTF
CDR3 DNA: TGTGCCAGCAGGGGACAGGGCTACACCTTC

J gene: TRBJ1-1
clone size: many
V gene: TRBV11-2
D gene: NA
CDR3 protein: CASSSGVLVGMNTEAFF
CDR3 DNA: TGTGCCAGCAGCTCGGGGGTTTTGGTCGGAATGAACACTGAAGCTTTCTTT

J gene: TRBJ2-3
clone size: many
V gene: TRBV7-3
D gene: NA
CDR3 protein: CASSLTAGWADTQYF
CDR3 DNA: TGTGCCAGCAGCTTAACGGCGGGGTGGGCAGATACGCAGTATTTT

J gene: TRBJ2-2
clone size: NA
V gene: TRBV4-1
D gene: NA
CDR3 protein: CASSQERRDTGELFF
CDR3 DNA: TGCGCCAGCAGCCAAGAACGGCGGGACACCGGGGAGCTGTTTTTT

J gene: TRBJ1-5
clone size: NA
V gene: TRBV6-5
D gene: NA
CDR3 protein: CASRRTENSNQPQHF
CDR3 DNA: TGTGCCAGCAGACGGACAGAGAATAGCAATCAGCCCCAGCATTTT

J gene: TRBJ2-5
clone size: many
V gene: TRBV9
D gene: NA
CDR3 protein: CASSVEGSGLGETQYF
CDR3 DNA: TGTGCCAGCAGCGTAGAGGGTAGCGGCCTTGGGGAGACCCAGTACTTC

J gene: TRBJ2-7
clone size: medium-sized
V gene: TRBV5-1
D gene: TRBD2
CDR3 protein: CASSGGTSGASYEQYF
CDR3 DNA: TGCGCCAGCAGCGGAGGGACTAGCGGAGCCTCCTACGAGCAGTACTTC

J gene: TRBJ2-5
clone size: many
V gene: TRBV11-1
D gene: NA
CDR3 protein: CASSRTVGHQETQYF
CDR3 DNA: TGTGCCAGCAGTCGGACAGTGGGGCACCAAGAGACCCAGTACTTC